This entry concerns a single TCR beta chain. At one of its ends the junction is not consistent with the germline gene, which may arise from a read error. Once RNA had been extracted, it was reverse transcribed into cDNA to act as the sequencing template. Profiling relied on immunoSEQ multiplex PCR, and the TCRdb table lists in-frame clones only, not all of them. The sample has some 120,000 clones, about 50% seen once. The data stem from a study of CD8+ T cells in alopecia areata. Germline CDR1 and CDR2: SGHDT and YYEEEE. The CDR3 is 13 residues long. The chain links TRBV5-6 to TRBJ1-5, with D tentatively TRBD1 (6 bases). What was sequenced was NKG2D-low CD8+ T cells sorted from blood. This sequence originates from a human donor with alopecia areata. The CDR3 sequence: CASSLGGQLPQHF. The DNA of the CDR3 is TGTGCCAGCAGTTTGGGGGGGCAGCTGCCCCAGCATTTT.